This TCR beta chain emerged from a study of T cells in women clearing cervical HPV infection. Across the study: With HLA typing for only a few women, HLA confounding remains possible. Regarding the study as a whole: It is unknown whether associations predate infection; no effector/memory or HPV-specific sorting. CIN3+ cases had significantly higher TCR richness than controls; evenness did not differ.

The CDR3 length is 12 residues. V was clipped by 0 bases and J by 7 bases, with 6 bases between them. Repertoires were generated with immunoSEQ multiplex PCR, while TCRdb's copy carries only in-frame clones and drops some. The sample's table shows approximately 16,000 clones. Dot-blot hybridization genotyped cervical HPV amplified with MY09/MY11 PCR. Remarks on this clone: Its specificity is unknown. The read ends 3 residues before the CDR3 terminus; that terminus is restored from the germline J gene.

The receptor was derived from a woman aged 18 to 75 with a cervical HPV16 infection that either progressed to CIN3+ or cleared (not recorded which). The sequencing sample was made of blood buffy coat. The V call is TRBV12-3 or TRBV12-4, the J call TRBJ1-2, with D perhaps TRBD1 (5 bases). The chain's CDR3 is CASSLAGVGYTF. Incomplete CDR3 DNA: TGTGCCAGCAGTTTAGCAGGGGTTGGC.